This TCR beta chain was obtained from a study of T cell repertoires in cytomegalovirus infection. Turning to the study itself: In the study, CMV epitopes included recently identified HLA-C-restricted and well-studied HLA-B-restricted ones. Based on public TCR beta signatures, there were indications of CMV infection and of a matching HLA type. Study-level findings and limits: Across the ex vivo response, the dominant clonotypes were HLA-C-restricted CMV-specific TCR beta clonotypes. Cumulative public TCR beta family frequency identified carriers of CMV plus the relevant HLA.

About this clonotype itself: Its antigen is as yet unknown.

Each CDR3 protein gets one entry after TCRdb re-called the reads with MiXCR. The sample shows 650,000 to 850,000 distinct CDR3 sequences, under 35% of them seen only once. Germline-derived CDR1 and CDR2 are SEHNR and FQNEAQ (reference sequence). The CDR3 has 16 residues. J gave up 7 bases and V 3 bases, and 11 bases lay outside the gene matches. The sequencing here drew on cultured CD8+ T cells from PBMCs, taken from culture after CMV antigen stimulation. This sequence was found in a human donor in good health (CMV status not recorded). Some clones in this sample may be carry-over from other donors' samples. This chain uses TRBV7-9 with TRBJ2-5; 10 bases align to TRBD2. The CDR3 region has the DNA TGTGCCAGCAGCTTGCATCTAGCGGGGGCGAGAGGGACCCAGTACTTC. It is translated as CASSLHLAGARGTQYF.